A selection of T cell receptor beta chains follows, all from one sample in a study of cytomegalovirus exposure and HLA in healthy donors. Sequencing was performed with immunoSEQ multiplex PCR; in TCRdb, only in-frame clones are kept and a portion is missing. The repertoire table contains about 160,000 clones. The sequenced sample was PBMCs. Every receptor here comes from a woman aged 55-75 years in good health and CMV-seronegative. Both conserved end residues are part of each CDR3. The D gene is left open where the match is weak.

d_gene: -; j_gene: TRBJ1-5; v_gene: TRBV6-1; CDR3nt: TGTGCCAGCACTTCGAGGGGGTTCAATCAGCCCCAGCATTTT; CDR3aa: CASTSRGFNQPQHF
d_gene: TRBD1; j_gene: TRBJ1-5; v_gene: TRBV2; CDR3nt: TGTGCCAGCCAGGACAGGGGGCAAGAACAGCCCCAGCATTTT; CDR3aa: CASQDRGQEQPQHF
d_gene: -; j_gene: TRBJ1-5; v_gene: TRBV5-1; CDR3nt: TGCGCCAGCAGCTTGGCGGGGAATAGCAATCAGCCCCAGCATTTT; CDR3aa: CASSLAGNSNQPQHF
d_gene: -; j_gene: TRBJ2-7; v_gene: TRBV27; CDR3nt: TGTGCCAGCACCCCCCGATGGCCCTACGAGCAGTACTTC; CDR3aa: CASTPRWPYEQYF
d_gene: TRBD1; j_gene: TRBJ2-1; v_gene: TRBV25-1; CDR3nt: TGTGCCAGCAGTGAGATTGGACAGGGCGGTCATGAGCAGTTCTTC; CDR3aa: CASSEIGQGGHEQFF
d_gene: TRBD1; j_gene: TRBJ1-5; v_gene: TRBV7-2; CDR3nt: TGTGCCAGCAGCCGGACAGGGCCAGCTCATCAGCCCCAGCATTTT; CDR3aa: CASSRTGPAHQPQHF
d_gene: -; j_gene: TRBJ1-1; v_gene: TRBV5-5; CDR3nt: TGTGCCAGCAGCTACCGGACAACCGAAGCTTTCTTT; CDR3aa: CASSYRTTEAFF
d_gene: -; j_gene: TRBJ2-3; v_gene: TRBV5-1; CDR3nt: TGCGCCAGCAGCTTGAATGGGCAGTCTAGCACAGATACGCAGTATTTT; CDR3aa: CASSLNGQSSTDTQYF
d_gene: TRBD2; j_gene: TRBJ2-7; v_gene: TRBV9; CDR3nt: TGTGCCAGCAGTATAGCGGGGGAACCGTACGAGCAGTACTTC; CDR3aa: CASSIAGEPYEQYF
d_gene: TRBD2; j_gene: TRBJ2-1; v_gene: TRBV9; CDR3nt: TGTGCCAGCAGCGTGGGGGAGGGAGGGAATGAGCAGTTCTTC; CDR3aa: CASSVGEGGNEQFF
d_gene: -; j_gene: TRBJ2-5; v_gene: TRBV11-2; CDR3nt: TGTGCCAGCAGCTTCAGAATCCAAGAGACCCAGTACTTC; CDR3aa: CASSFRIQETQYF
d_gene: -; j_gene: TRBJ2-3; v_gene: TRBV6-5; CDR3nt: TGTGCCAGCAGTAACGAGGGTTTGGGCACAGATACGCAGTATTTT; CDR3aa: CASSNEGLGTDTQYF
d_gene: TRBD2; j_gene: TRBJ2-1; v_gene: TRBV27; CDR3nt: TGTGCCAGCAGTTTATCTCCTGGGACTAGCGGGACTCAGTTCTTC; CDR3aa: CASSLSPGTSGTQFF
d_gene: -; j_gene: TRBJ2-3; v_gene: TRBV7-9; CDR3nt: TGTGCCAGCAGCTTTCTTAGTTCCAGGGGCGCGGAGGCAGATACGCAGTATTTT; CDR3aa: CASSFLSSRGAEADTQYF
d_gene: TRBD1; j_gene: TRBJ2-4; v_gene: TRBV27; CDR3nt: TGTGCCAGCAGTTTAAGGTTTGGGACAGGGACTCAGAGAGGCATTCAGTACTTC; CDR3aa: CASSLRFGTGTQRGIQYF
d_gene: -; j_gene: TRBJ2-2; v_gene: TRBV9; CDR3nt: TGTGCCAGCAGCGTAGCTCTGGGCCCATTACCGGCGAACACCGGGGAGCTGTTTTTT; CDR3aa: CASSVALGPLPANTGELFF
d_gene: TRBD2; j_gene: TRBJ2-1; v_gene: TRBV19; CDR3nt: TGTGCCAGTAGTATCTTAGCGGGGGGGCTAAATGAGCAGTTCTTC; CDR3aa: CASSILAGGLNEQFF
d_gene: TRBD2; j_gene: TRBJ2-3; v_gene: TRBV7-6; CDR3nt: TGTGCCAGCAGCGCCAGCGGGGTGAGCACAGATACGCAGTATTTT; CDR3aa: CASSASGVSTDTQYF
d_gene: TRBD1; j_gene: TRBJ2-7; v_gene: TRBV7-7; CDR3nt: TGTGCCAGCAGCTTAGGACGGACAGGGGGCGGGTACGAGCAGTACTTC; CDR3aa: CASSLGRTGGGYEQYF
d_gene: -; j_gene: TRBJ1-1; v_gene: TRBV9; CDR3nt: TGTGCCATTTCCCCTCGGGGTGGATCTTTCTTT; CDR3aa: CAISPRGGSFF
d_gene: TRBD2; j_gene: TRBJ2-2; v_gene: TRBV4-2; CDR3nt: TGTGCCAGCAGCCAAGCGCCGTTTGGCTGGACTAGGGACGGGGAGCTGTTTTTT; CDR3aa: CASSQAPFGWTRDGELFF
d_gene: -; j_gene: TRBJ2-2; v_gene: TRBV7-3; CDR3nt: TGTGCCAGCAGCCCCCATAGCGGCGTCGCCGGGGAGCTGTTTTTT; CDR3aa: CASSPHSGVAGELFF
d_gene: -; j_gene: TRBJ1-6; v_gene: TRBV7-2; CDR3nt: TGTGCCAGCAGCTTGGCAGGCTGGTCCTATAATTCACCCCTCCACTTT; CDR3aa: CASSLAGWSYNSPLHF
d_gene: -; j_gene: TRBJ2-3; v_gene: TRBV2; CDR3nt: TGTGCCAGTCGCCCGAGGTCAGGGACAGATACGCAGTATTTT; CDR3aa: CASRPRSGTDTQYF
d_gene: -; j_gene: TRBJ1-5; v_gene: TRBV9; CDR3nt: TGTGCCAGCAGCGTTTCAGGGAATCCGCCCCAGCATTTT; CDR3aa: CASSVSGNPPQHF
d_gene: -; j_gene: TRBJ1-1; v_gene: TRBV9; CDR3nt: TGTGCCAGCAGCGACTTGGGAGGGACTGAAGCTTTCTTT; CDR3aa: CASSDLGGTEAFF
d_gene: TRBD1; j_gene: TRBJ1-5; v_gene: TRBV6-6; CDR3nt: TGTGCCAGCAATGACTGGACGGACAGGGGTGGTCAGCCCCAGCATTTT; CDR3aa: CASNDWTDRGGQPQHF
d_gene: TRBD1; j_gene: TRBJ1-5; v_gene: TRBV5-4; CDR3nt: TGTGCCAGCAGCTTGGGGACAGGGCAGGGGCAGCCCCAGCATTTT; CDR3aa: CASSLGTGQGQPQHF
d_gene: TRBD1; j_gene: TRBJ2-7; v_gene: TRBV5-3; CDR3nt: TGTGCCAGAAGCAGAGCGATAAAACGACCGGGACAGGGCGCGGACGAGCAGTACTTC; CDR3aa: CARSRAIKRPGQGADEQYF
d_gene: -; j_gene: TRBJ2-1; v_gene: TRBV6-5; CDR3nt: TGTGCCAGCAGCCCGGACTGGTCCTCCTACAATGAGCAGTTCTTC; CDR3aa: CASSPDWSSYNEQFF
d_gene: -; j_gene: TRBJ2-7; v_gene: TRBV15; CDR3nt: TGTGCCACCAGCAGAGCGGCAGGGGCCTACGAGCAGTACTTC; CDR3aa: CATSRAAGAYEQYF
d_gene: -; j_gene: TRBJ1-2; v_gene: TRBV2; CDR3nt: TGTGCCAGCAGTTACAGGCCTGGGGTATCAGGCTACACCTTC; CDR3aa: CASSYRPGVSGYTF
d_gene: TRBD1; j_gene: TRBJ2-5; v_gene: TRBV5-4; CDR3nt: TGTGCCAGCAGCCACCGGGACAGGCAAGAGACCCAGTACTTC; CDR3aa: CASSHRDRQETQYF
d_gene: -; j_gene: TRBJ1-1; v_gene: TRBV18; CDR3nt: TGTGCCAGCTCACCACCGTTAGTCGGGAACACTGAAGCTTTCTTT; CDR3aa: CASSPPLVGNTEAFF
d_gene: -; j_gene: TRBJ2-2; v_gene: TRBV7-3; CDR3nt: TGTGCCAGCAGCTTAACCGAGGCCGGGGAGCTGTTTTTT; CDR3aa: CASSLTEAGELFF
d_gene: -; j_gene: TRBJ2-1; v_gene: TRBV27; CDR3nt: TGTGCCAGCGGGGCCGAGCCGGTTCCCCTCTTCTACAATGAGCAGTTCTTC; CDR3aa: CASGAEPVPLFYNEQFF
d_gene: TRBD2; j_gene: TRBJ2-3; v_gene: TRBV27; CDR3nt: TGTGCCAGCAGGAAACGGGGGGGGGATGGAACAGATACGCAGTATTTT; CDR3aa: CASRKRGGDGTDTQYF
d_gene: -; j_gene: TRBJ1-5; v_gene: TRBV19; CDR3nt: TGTGCCAGTAGTATCGTCGGCTCGCCCGAGGCGCCCCAGCATTTT; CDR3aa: CASSIVGSPEAPQHF